This T cell receptor (beta chain) was obtained from a study of cytomegalovirus exposure and HLA in healthy donors. Worth noting for this clone: As yet, its antigen is unknown.

13 Jbeta primers and 60 Vbeta primers were used for the PCR. The protocol was immunoSEQ multiplex PCR, while the TCRdb copy is restricted to in-frame clones and leaves out a portion. The sample lists 150,000 to 200,000 clones; 78% were seen once. The study's findings and limits: An analysis that was carried out later associated 15,000 to 20,000 TCR beta sequences with HLA alleles at 0.05 false discovery rate.

With V trimmed by 3 bases and J by 0 bases, 2 bases remained unmatched. The CDR3 runs to 15 residues. Germline CDR1 MGHDK, CDR2 SYGVNS. The rearrangement joins TRBV25-1 to TRBJ2-7; 10 positions match TRBD1. This receptor was identified in a woman in her forties or fifties in good health and CMV-seropositive. Sequenced material: PBMCs. The CDR3 DNA is TGTGCCAGCAGTGAGGGACAGGGGCTCTCCTACGAGCAGTACTTC. Encoded protein: CASSEGQGLSYEQYF.